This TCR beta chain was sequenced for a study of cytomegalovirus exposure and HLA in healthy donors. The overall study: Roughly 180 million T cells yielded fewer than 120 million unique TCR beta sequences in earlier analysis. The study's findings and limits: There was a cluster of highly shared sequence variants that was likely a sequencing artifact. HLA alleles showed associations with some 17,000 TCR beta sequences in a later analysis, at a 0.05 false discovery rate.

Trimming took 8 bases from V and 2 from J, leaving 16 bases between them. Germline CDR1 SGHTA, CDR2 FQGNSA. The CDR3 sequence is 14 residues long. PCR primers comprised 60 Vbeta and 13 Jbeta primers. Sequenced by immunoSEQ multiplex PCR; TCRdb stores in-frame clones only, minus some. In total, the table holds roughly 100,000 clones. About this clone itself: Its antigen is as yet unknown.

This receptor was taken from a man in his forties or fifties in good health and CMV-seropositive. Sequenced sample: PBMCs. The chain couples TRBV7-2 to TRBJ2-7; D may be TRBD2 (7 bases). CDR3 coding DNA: TGTGCCAGCCGAGTGGGCGGGGGCACCTACGAGCAGTACTTC. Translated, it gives CASRVGGGTYEQYF.